Sequencing of this T cell receptor beta chain was carried out in a study of cytomegalovirus exposure and HLA in healthy donors. The ends were cut back, 2 bases at V and 8 bases at J, with 18 bases in the middle. The CDR3 length is 15 residues. Germline V gene lookup returns CDR1 SNHLY and CDR2 FYNNEI. Amplification used 60 Vbeta primers and 13 Jbeta primers. The repertoire was sequenced with immunoSEQ multiplex PCR; TCRdb's copy has only in-frame clones and lacks some. The sample yields fewer than 200,000 clones, more than 70% seen once. The specimen was PBMCs. The rearrangement uses TRBV2 and TRBJ1-2, with D tentatively TRBD1 (5 bases). This receptor was taken from a man between 40 and 49 years old in good health and CMV-seropositive. This CDR3 is CASSETNSGLLGYTF. The CDR3 DNA is TGTGCCAGCAGTGAAACGAATTCAGGGTTACTCGGCTACACCTTC.